A selection of T cell receptor beta chains follows, all from one sample in a study of blood T cell repertoires in COVID-19. Using immunoSEQ multiplex PCR, the repertoire was profiled, and TCRdb retains in-frame clones only, with some absent. The sample includes roughly 300,000 clones, just over 85% of them seen just once. The specimen sequenced was PBMCs or T cells enriched from blood (not recorded which). Receptor source: a man in his thirties or forties who had recovered from COVID-19. The CDR3 runs from the conserved cysteine through the conserved F or W. D genes are given only for firm matches. A row's size may be missing; if present it is once, few, many or a size class.

D gene	clone size	V gene	J gene	CDR3 DNA	CDR3 protein
TRBD2	.	TRBV5-8	TRBJ2-1	TGTGCCAGCAGCTGGTCTCGGACTAGCGGGAGCAATGAGCAGTTCTTC	CASSWSRTSGSNEQFF
.	.	TRBV20-1	TRBJ2-5	TGCAGTGTGGCGGGATTGGGGACCCAGTACTTC	CSVAGLGTQYF
TRBD1	.	TRBV4-1	TRBJ2-2	TGCGCCAGCAGCCAAGGACAGGGTTGGCCCGGGGAGCTGTTTTTT	CASSQGQGWPGELFF
.	few	TRBV5-1	TRBJ1-1	TGCGCCAGCAGCTTGTTCGTTCCCGGTCAGAACACTGAAGCTTTCTTT	CASSLFVPGQNTEAFF
.	few	TRBV18	TRBJ1-1	TGTGCCAGCTCACCAGTTGTCGGGAACACTGAAGCTTTCTTT	CASSPVVGNTEAFF
.	.	TRBV3-1/TRBV3-2	TRBJ1-5	TGTGCCAGCAGCCAAGTATCAGGTGGGGGGTTGGCAAATCAGCCCCAGCATTTT	CASSQVSGGGLANQPQHF
.	.	TRBV27	TRBJ2-1	TGTGCCAGCAGTTTACGTCCAGCCAGGGCCACCTACAATGAGCAGTTCTTC	CASSLRPARATYNEQFF
TRBD1	.	TRBV2	TRBJ2-3	TGTGCCAGCACCCCTTCAAGGACAGGGGGCACAGATACGCAGTATTTT	CASTPSRTGGTDTQYF
.	.	TRBV4-2	TRBJ2-7	TGTGCCAGCAGCCAAGATCTTGGCATCTTCCCCTCCTACGAGCAGTACTTC	CASSQDLGIFPSYEQYF
TRBD2	.	TRBV11-3	TRBJ2-3	TGTGCCAGCAGCTTAAACGCGGGAGGGCCGGCAGATACGCAGTATTTT	CASSLNAGGPADTQYF
TRBD2	.	TRBV27	TRBJ2-5	TGTGCCAGCAGTTCCCCCTCCAGACTAGCGGGGAAAGAGACCCAGTACTTC	CASSSPSRLAGKETQYF
TRBD1	few	TRBV18	TRBJ1-5	TGTGCCAGCTCACGGGTGGGGACAGGCCTCGGCCCCCAGCATTTT	CASSRVGTGLGPQHF
.	.	TRBV19	TRBJ2-7	TGTGCCAGTAGTATGGGCAGCTACGAGCAGTACTTC	CASSMGSYEQYF
TRBD1	once	TRBV3-1/TRBV3-2	TRBJ1-3	TGTGCCAGCAGCCCACCCGGGACAGGGGTCGGAAACACCATATATTTT	CASSPPGTGVGNTIYF
.	once	TRBV27	TRBJ1-6	TGTGCCAGCAGGCCTGGTTCCGACTCTTATAATTCACCCCTCCACTTT	CASRPGSDSYNSPLHF
.	.	TRBV3-1/TRBV3-2	TRBJ1-1	TGTGCCAGCAGGGACAGAAACACTGAAGCTTTCTTT	CASRDRNTEAFF
TRBD1	.	TRBV29-1	TRBJ1-2	TGCAGCGTTGAGGGGACATCGGGACAGCGTTTTAACTATGGCTACACCTTC	CSVEGTSGQRFNYGYTF
.	.	TRBV24-1	TRBJ1-2	TGTGCCCCCGGGGGGGGCGAGAACTATGGCTACACCTTC	CAPGGGENYGYTF
TRBD1	.	TRBV28	TRBJ2-7	TGTGCCAGCAGTTTCACCGGGACAGAAACCACCTACGAGCAGTACTTC	CASSFTGTETTYEQYF
TRBD1	.	TRBV11-2	TRBJ1-1	TGTGCCACCTCGGACAGGGGGCGGATCACTGAAGCTTTCTTT	CATSDRGRITEAFF
TRBD2	.	TRBV5-1	TRBJ2-5	TGCGCCAGCAGCTTGGCCGGGCGGGAGTTGATAGAGACCCAGTACTTC	CASSLAGRELIETQYF
.	.	TRBV13	TRBJ2-7	TGTGCCAGCAGCACAGGGATCCGCTCCTACGAGCAGTACTTC	CASSTGIRSYEQYF
.	.	TRBV7-8	TRBJ2-2	TGTGCCAGCAGAAGACGGGATGTGAACACCGGGGAGCTGTTTTTT	CASRRRDVNTGELFF
.	.	TRBV2	TRBJ2-2	TGTGCCAGCAGGGGGGCAGGTCGGAACACCGGGGAGCTGTTTTTT	CASRGAGRNTGELFF